Following are 28 T cell receptor beta chains from one sample sequenced in a study of blood T cells in healthy people across ages. A J-beta primer mix and a sample-barcoded 5' primer were used in a second PCR of about 7 to 11 cycles. TCRdb reanalysed the 5' RACE reads using MiXCR and keeps one entry per CDR3 protein. This sample has about 580,000 distinct CDR3 sequences, with roughly 43% found just once. Input material: blood. The receptors were gathered from a man older than 75 in good health.

This clonotype was seen more than once but under ten times. V is TRBV3-1 and J is TRBJ2-3; 9 positions agree with TRBD2. This CDR3 spans 17 amino acids. The germline CDR1 and CDR2 sequences are LGHDT and YNNKEL (reference sequence). V lost 0 bases to trimming and J lost 6 bases; unmatched junction nucleotides: 10. CDR3 protein: CASSQDLAGVPGDTQYF. DNA for the CDR3: TGTGCCAGCAGCCAAGATTTAGCGGGGGTCCCGGGTGATACGCAGTATTTT.

The rearrangement uses TRBV10-3 and TRBJ2-1; possible D gene TRBD2, 5 bases. Deletions cut 4 bases from V and 8 bases from J, with 18 bases between. CDR1 and CDR2 (germline): ENHRY, SYGVKD. The CDR3 runs to 15 residues. CDR3 residues: CAISVAETNPDEQFF. The CDR3 region has the DNA TGTGCCATCAGTGTCGCAGAGACTAATCCCGATGAGCAGTTCTTC.

This clonotype was seen a handful of times. CDR3 in amino acids: CASSYSERQAEQYF. Written as DNA, the CDR3 is TGTGCCAGCAGTTACTCGGAGAGACAGGCCGAGCAGTACTTC. V is TRBV6-5 and J is TRBJ2-7; tentative D call: TRBD1 (6 bases). There are 14 residues in the CDR3. V was pared by 0 bases and J by 6 bases, with 12 bases between. Germline CDR1 and CDR2: MNHEY and SVGAGI.

The genes are TRBV7-8 and TRBJ2-5, with 7 bases lining up with TRBD2. The CDR3 is 15 residues long. J was trimmed by 11 bases and V by 0 bases; bases with no gene match: 12. In germline, CDR1 is SGHVS, CDR2 FQNEAQ. CDR3 sequence reads: CASSLAGGINNEQYF. DNA for the CDR3: TGTGCCAGCAGCTTAGCGGGAGGGATAAACAATGAGCAGTACTTC.

The gene calls are TRBV12-3 or TRBV12-4 and TRBJ1-1; D remains ambiguous. V was trimmed by 5 bases and J by 0 bases, leaving 10 bases between them. This CDR3 region has 14 residues. CDR3 nucleotides: TGTGCCAGCAGTGTCCCGGAGCTGAACACTGAAGCTTTCTTT. It codes for CASSVPELNTEAFF.

This clonotype appeared a few times. V and J are TRBV6-2 or TRBV6-3 and TRBJ1-1; unclear D gene. The CDR3 is 14 residues long. Between the trimmed V and J ends, which lost 6 bases and 4 bases, there was a span of 15 bases. CDR1 and CDR2 from the germline V gene are MNHEY and SVGEGT. The CDR3: CASRRSGVITEAFF. DNA of the CDR3: TGTGCCAGCAGGAGGAGCGGCGTTATCACTGAAGCTTTCTTT.

This clonotype was seen only a few times. The gene calls are TRBV20-1 and TRBJ2-1; 9 nucleotides line up with TRBD2. From germline, CDR1 is DFQATT and CDR2 SNEGSKA (reference sequence). This CDR3 contains 16 residues. The ends lost 0 bases at V and 6 bases at J; junction bases unmatched: 9. CDR3 DNA sequence: TGCAGTGCTAGAGATCGGGGCGGGGGGGCCTTCAATGAGCAGTTCTTC. Translated: CSARDRGGGAFNEQFF.

The chain joins TRBV6-1 to TRBJ1-3; TRBD1 aligns across 10 bases. V shed 5 bases, J shed 0 bases, and the junction held 16 bases outside the gene matches. This CDR3 comprises 20 residues. In germline, CDR1 is MNHNS, CDR2 SASEGT. The CDR3 loop is CASSLTSGTGARISGNTIYF. In DNA form, the CDR3 reads TGTGCCAGCAGTCTAACGTCCGGGACAGGGGCCCGAATCTCTGGAAACACCATATATTTT.

The table lists this clonotype with a few counts. The chain uses TRBV5-6 and TRBJ2-5, with D possibly being TRBD2 (5 bases). Per germline, CDR1 SGHDT and CDR2 YYEEEE. With 0 bases removed from V and 5 bases from J, the gap between germline ends came to 17 bases. CDR3 length equals 16 residues. The CDR3 DNA reads as TGTGCCAGCAGCTTGGCCGCGACGACTACGGGGGAGACCCAGTACTTC. Translation: CASSLAATTTGETQYF.

This clonotype was seen once. Its ends do not fully match the called genes, so a read error is possible. The CDR3 DNA sequence: TGTGCCGGCAGTCTACTAGGGGGGGGCCGGTCCTATAATTCACCCCTCCACTTT. Residues: CAGSLLGGGRSYNSPLHF. This chain uses TRBV27 with TRBJ1-6; D is possibly TRBD1 (6 bases). Germline lookup yields CDR1 MNHEY and CDR2 SMNVEV (reference sequence). CDR3 length: 18 residues.

There are many counts of this clonotype. The CDR3 nucleotides read TGTGCCAGCAGTGCCGGACTGGAAGAGCAGTACTTC. It encodes CASSAGLEEQYF. The chain is built from TRBV6-5 and TRBJ2-7; weak D call: TRBD2 (5 bases). V was clipped by 5 bases and J by 7 bases, with 12 bases between them. Germline CDR1 is MNHEY and CDR2 is SVGAGI. The CDR3 runs 12 residues.

The rearrangement uses TRBV20-1 and TRBJ2-1, with no clear D. V was clipped by 0 bases and J by 1 base, with 7 bases between them. Germline-derived CDR1 and CDR2 are DFQATT and SNEGSKA (reference sequence). This CDR3 has 14 residues. The CDR3 coding sequence is TGCAGTGCTAGAGACCCCAGGTCCTACAATGAGCAGTTCTTC. Translated: CSARDPRSYNEQFF.

The chain employs TRBV27 and TRBJ1-1; D remains unclear. The CDR3 contains 12 residues. The V gene's germline CDR1 is MNHEY and CDR2 SMNVEV (reference sequence). Trimming removed 6 bases at V and 1 base at J, with 6 bases between. The CDR3 nucleotides read TGTGCCAGCAGGCACCCGAACACTGAAGCTTTCTTT. It specifies CASRHPNTEAFF.

The chain uses TRBV7-2 and TRBJ2-1; weak D call: TRBD1 (5 bases). Trimming cost V 5 bases and J 4 bases, with 15 bases left between them. This CDR3 has 15 residues. Germline CDR1 reads SGHTA; CDR2 reads FQGNSA. CDR3 residues: CASSLQGSQYNEQFF. The CDR3 DNA reads TGTGCCAGCAGCCTGCAGGGTTCCCAGTACAATGAGCAGTTCTTC.

The J gene is TRBJ1-5, the V gene TRBV20-1; no clear D gene. The V gene's germline CDR1 is DFQATT and CDR2 SNEGSKA (reference sequence). CDR3 length equals 16 residues. Trimming shortened V by 3 bases and J by 2 bases, and 17 bases separated the two germline ends. This CDR3 reads CSASLDLPTGNQPQHF. The CDR3 nucleotides are TGCAGTGCTAGTTTAGATCTGCCGACGGGCAATCAGCCCCAGCATTTT.

J is TRBJ2-4 and V is TRBV29-1; 8 nucleotides match TRBD1. The DNA end is more similar to TRBJ2-7, so the J call may be wrong. CDR3 length: 12 residues. The V gene's germline CDR1 is SQVTM and CDR2 ANQGSEA. The CDR3 region is CSVEGQAYEQYF. In DNA form, the CDR3 reads TGCAGCGTTGAGGGACAGGCGTACGAGCAGTACTTC.

V gene TRBV7-9 combines with J gene TRBJ2-1; TRBD2 might be the D (7 bases). Germline assignment: CDR1 SEHNR and CDR2 FQNEAQ (reference sequence). Trimming left V 2 bases short and J 8 bases short, with 19 bases between. The CDR3 runs 16 residues. CDR3 sequence (DNA): TGTGCCAGCAGCTTAAGGGGCGGGGGCCTCTGGGATGAGCAGTTCTTC. Its translation: CASSLRGGGLWDEQFF.

This clonotype was seen a handful of times. V usage is TRBV29-1 and J usage is TRBJ2-3, with D perhaps being TRBD1 or TRBD2 (5 bases each). This CDR3 comprises 13 residues. In germline, CDR1 is SQVTM, CDR2 ANQGSEA. Trimming took off 6 bases at V and 0 bases at J, with 10 bases between the two ends. CDR3: CSVGTYSTDTQYF. CDR3 DNA sequence: TGCAGCGTCGGGACCTATAGCACAGATACGCAGTATTTT.

Notes on this clonotype: At one end, the junction sequence differs from germline, possibly due to a read error. The V and J genes are TRBV29-1 and TRBJ2-1; TRBD1 agrees at 9 bases. CDR1 and CDR2 (germline): SQVTM, ANQGSEA. CDR3 size: 16 residues. Here the CDR3 reads CSVKFVGTGFYSEQFF. In nucleotides, the CDR3 is TGCAGCGTTAAATTCGTCGGGACAGGGTTTTACAGTGAGCAGTTCTTC.

A few counts support this clonotype. The genes are TRBV20-1 and TRBJ2-4; TRBD2 agrees at 13 bases. Germline trimming cut 7 bases from V and 9 bases from J; bases unmatched to any gene: 12. The germline V gene encodes CDR1 DFQATT and CDR2 SNEGSKA (reference sequence). This CDR3 has 15 residues. The CDR3 nucleotides read TGCAGTGTCATGGGTACTAGCGGGAGGGGCGGCATTCAGTACTTC. This sequence encodes CSVMGTSGRGGIQYF.

The chain couples TRBV5-1 to TRBJ1-2; D gene uncertain. The CDR3 sequence is 14 residues long. Germline V lookup: CDR1 SGHRS, CDR2 YFSETQ. V dropped 2 bases and J dropped 2 bases, with 10 bases sitting between them. CDR3 bases: TGCGCCAGCAGCTTCGAGGGAACGAACTATGGCTACACCTTC. Translation gives CASSFEGTNYGYTF.

This clonotype was picked up a small number of times. This chain links TRBV20-1 with TRBJ2-1, with D perhaps matching TRBD2 (6 bases). Deletions cut 0 bases from V and 6 bases from J, with 15 bases between. Germline CDR1 DFQATT, CDR2 SNEGSKA (reference sequence). The CDR3 consists of 15 residues. CDR3 in amino acids: CSARESPSVFNEQFF. In DNA form, the CDR3 reads TGCAGTGCTAGAGAGTCGCCTAGCGTTTTCAATGAGCAGTTCTTC.

This clonotype was recorded at least ten times. The rearrangement uses TRBV4-1 and TRBJ2-3, with 9 bases matching TRBD1. Germline V gives CDR1 MGHRA, CDR2 YSYEKL. V lost 4 bases to trimming and J lost 4 bases; unmatched junction nucleotides: 6. The CDR3 is made up of 15 amino acids. The chain's CDR3 is CASSPGQGSADTQYF. The CDR3, as DNA: TGCGCCAGCAGCCCCGGACAGGGGTCCGCAGATACGCAGTATTTT.

This rearrangement joins TRBV14 to TRBJ2-1; D call uncertain. V shed 1 base and J shed 3 bases, with 4 bases lying between them. Germline-derived CDR1 and CDR2 are SGHDN and FVKESK. CDR3 size: 13 residues. The CDR3 protein is CASSQVRYNEQFF. DNA for the CDR3: TGTGCCAGCAGCCAAGTTCGCTACAATGAGCAGTTCTTC.

V gene TRBV7-9 combines with J gene TRBJ2-1; 10 bases agree with TRBD1. After removal of 5 bases from V and 9 bases from J, the junction contained 13 bases not matched to a gene. There are 16 residues in the CDR3. Germline lookup yields CDR1 SEHNR and CDR2 FQNEAQ (reference sequence). The CDR3 region has the DNA TGTGCCAGCAGCCAACAAGATAGGACAGGGGGACGTGAGCAGTTCTTC. Translating gives CASSQQDRTGGREQFF.

The chain uses TRBV14 and TRBJ2-2, with D hard to call. Germline V gene lookup returns CDR1 SGHDN and CDR2 FVKESK. The CDR3 has 13 amino acids. Trimming pared 4 bases from V and 3 bases from J, leaving 6 bases between. Here the CDR3 DNA reads TGTGCCAGCAGCCGGCAGGACACCGGGGAGCTGTTTTTT. Amino acids: CASSRQDTGELFF.

There are a few counts of this clonotype. The chain combines TRBV7-9 with TRBJ2-3; D is perhaps TRBD2 (7 bases). The CDR3 loop spans 16 amino acids. Trimming shortened V by 1 base and J by 2 bases, and 13 bases separated the two germline ends. Germline lookup yields CDR1 SEHNR and CDR2 FQNEAQ (reference sequence). The CDR3 sequence is CASSLGRGQFTDTQYF. CDR3 DNA: TGTGCCAGCAGCTTAGGGCGGGGGCAATTCACAGATACGCAGTATTTT.

The chain recombines TRBV7-2 with TRBJ2-3; D could derive from TRBD1 or TRBD2 (6 bases each). Trimming left V 4 bases short and J 3 bases short, with 17 bases between. This CDR3 contains 16 residues. CDR1 and CDR2 (germline): SGHTA, FQGNSA. CDR3 residues: CASSSFGGGWTDTQYF. The CDR3 nucleotides are TGTGCCAGCAGCTCGTTCGGAGGGGGGTGGACAGATACGCAGTATTTT.